Listed below are T cell receptor beta chains from one sample, sequenced in a study of T cells expressing NK-cell markers. TCRdb reprocessed the 5' RACE reads and keeps a single row for each CDR3 protein, giving no DNA. This table holds some 440,000 distinct CDR3 sequences. Input material: blood T cells: a sorted CD56 or NKG2C T cell subset, CD4+ or CD8+ T cells, or bulk PBMC T cells (not recorded which). The receptors stem from a woman aged 45-60 years in good health. Each CDR3 is given with its conserved first and last residue.

v_call	j_call	cdr3_aa
TRBV29-1	TRBJ2-2	CSAGTAPDTGELFF
TRBV6-1	TRBJ1-1	CASTKGRRDIFTEAFF
TRBV6-5	TRBJ2-3	CASRLHRYTDTQYF
TRBV19	TRBJ1-1	CASNLPRQGRNTEAFF
TRBV20-1	TRBJ2-7	CSAQPGASTEQYF
TRBV29-1	TRBJ1-1	CSVVLFREAFF
TRBV5-5	TRBJ2-7	CASRAPLEQYF
TRBV5-1	TRBJ2-1	CASSPWAGVGYEQFF
TRBV9	TRBJ2-3	CASSVGTGVGVDTQYF
TRBV10-3	TRBJ2-1	CAIERGAGSYNEQFF
TRBV6-5	TRBJ1-1	CASSYFGGREAFF
TRBV11-2	TRBJ1-4	CASTRGTDNEKLFF
TRBV21-1	TRBJ1-2	CASSTFGTGRNYGYTF
TRBV20-1	TRBJ2-2	CSASGGASTGELFF
TRBV20-1	TRBJ1-5	CSARGGGQPQHF
TRBV5-6	TRBJ2-1	CASGGRENHNEQFF
TRBV6-1	TRBJ2-5	CASSARDRGYETQYF
TRBV9	TRBJ1-2	CASSVGQGLYGYTF
TRBV7-9	TRBJ1-6	CASSLETRGSPLHF
TRBV10-1	TRBJ2-1	CASSESGLAGNNEQFF
TRBV7-8	TRBJ2-1	CASSYGTSYNEQFF
TRBV24-1	TRBJ1-2	CATSDTTGPLRDYYGYTF
TRBV5-6	TRBJ2-1	CASSLGTSGSSEQFF
TRBV3-1	TRBJ2-3	CASSQGYRDTQYF